A single sample gave rise to the 10 T cell receptor beta chains below, sequenced in a study of blood T cell repertoires in COVID-19. Sequenced by immunoSEQ multiplex PCR; TCRdb stores in-frame clones only, minus some. The table includes 180,000 or so clones, roughly 88% detected once. Sequences were obtained from peripheral blood. The source is a man in his sixties who had recovered from COVID-19.

The V call is TRBV18, the J call TRBJ1-2, with a weak D call TRBD1 (5 bases). CDR1 is KGHSH and CDR2 is LQKENI in the germline V gene. The V end was cut by 6 bases, the J end by 1 base, with 9 bases between. The CDR3 sequence is 13 residues long. The CDR3: CASSSTDNYGYTF. The DNA of the CDR3 is TGTGCCAGCTCCTCGACAGATAACTATGGCTACACCTTC.

This clone was observed once. V and J are TRBV5-1 and TRBJ2-7; the match to TRBD2 covers 10 bases. Trimming at V came to 1 base and at J to 2 bases, leaving 0 bases not matched to a gene. CDR3 length equals 14 residues. Germline loops: CDR1 SGHRS, CDR2 YFSETQ. For the CDR3, the DNA is TGCGCCAGCAGCTTGACTAGCGGGGCCTACGAGCAGTACTTC. Protein product: CASSLTSGAYEQYF.

The J gene is TRBJ2-2, the V gene TRBV5-1; maybe TRBD2 (6 bases). Trimming cost V 6 bases and J 2 bases, with 11 bases left between them. The length of the CDR3 is 14 residues. Germline V gene data show CDR1 as SGHRS and CDR2 as YFSETQ. DNA of the CDR3: TGCGCCAGCAAGGTAGCGGAAAACACCGGGGAGCTGTTTTTT. Translating gives CASKVAENTGELFF.

This chain joins TRBV7-2 and TRBJ2-3; 12 nucleotides line up with TRBD2. Germline V gene data show CDR1 as SGHTA and CDR2 as FQGNSA. V shed 5 bases and J 1 base; nucleotides not matched to a gene: 13. This CDR3 contains 19 residues. The DNA of the CDR3 is TGTGCCAGCAGCCTATCCCGGGCTAGCGGGGGGGCTCGCACAGATACGCAGTATTTT. Residues: CASSLSRASGGARTDTQYF.

Of note for this clone: At one end the junction does not follow the germline gene, possibly because of a read error. This chain connects TRBV3-1 (or the pseudogene TRBV3-2) to TRBJ2-1; D uncertain. Germline CDR1 reads LGHDT; CDR2 reads YNNKEL (reference sequence). The CDR3 has 12 amino acids. CDR3 protein: CASSQRGAERFF. CDR3 coding DNA: TGTGCCAGCAGCCAACGTGGCGCTGAGCGGTTCTTC.

J is TRBJ2-7 and V is TRBV4-1; 9 nucleotides match TRBD1. Germline values: CDR1 MGHRA, CDR2 YSYEKL. CDR3 length: 20 residues. The ends lost 0 bases at V and 3 bases at J; junction bases unmatched: 18. The CDR3 loop is CASSQERGDRAVHGDYEQYF. CDR3 in DNA: TGCGCCAGCAGCCAAGAGAGGGGGGACAGGGCGGTTCATGGGGACTACGAGCAGTACTTC.

This clone showed up just a few times. The chain employs TRBV4-1 and TRBJ1-4, with TRBD1 as a possible D gene (6 bases). This CDR3 region has 18 residues. Germline V lookup: CDR1 MGHRA, CDR2 YSYEKL. Trimming removed 0 bases from V and 0 bases from J, with 14 bases in between. CDR3 residues: CASSQEPPDRPTNEKLFF. For the CDR3, the DNA is TGCGCCAGCAGCCAAGAGCCCCCGGACAGACCAACTAATGAAAAACTGTTTTTT.

There are a few counts of this clone. The J gene is TRBJ2-5, the V gene TRBV4-1, with D perhaps TRBD2 (5 bases). V lost 1 base, J lost 5 bases, and 14 bases lay in between. The germline CDR1 and CDR2 sequences are MGHRA and YSYEKL. This CDR3 comprises 15 residues. In nucleotides, the CDR3 is TGCGCCAGCAGCCAAGGCGGAGGCCCGAGGGAGACCCAGTACTTC. It translates to CASSQGGGPRETQYF.

The rearrangement uses TRBV5-4 and TRBJ2-1; 8 bases agree with TRBD2. CDR1 is SGHNT, CDR2 YYREEE, per germline (reference sequence). The V segment lost 0 bases and the J segment 3 bases; nucleotides outside the gene matches: 2. The CDR3 length is 15 residues. CDR3 sequence reads: CASSLVAGGYNEQFF. CDR3 nucleotides: TGTGCCAGCAGCTTGGTTGCGGGGGGCTACAATGAGCAGTTCTTC.

The chain employs TRBV3-1 (or the pseudogene TRBV3-2) and TRBJ1-1; perhaps TRBD1 as D (6 bases). V shed 0 bases and J shed 10 bases, with 15 bases lying between them. This CDR3 region has 14 residues. In germline, CDR1 is LGHDT, CDR2 YNNKEL (reference sequence). The DNA for the CDR3 is TGTGCCAGCAGCCAAGAGTCTAGGGGGTCGTCAGCTTTCTTT. Protein sequence: CASSQESRGSSAFF.